This record covers a single TCR beta chain. Healthy HIV-negative adults without recent acute infections or vaccinations served as donors. CD45RA+ naive and CD45RA-negative memory subsets were separated from CD4+ cells. It was at deep level that the assay was run. Measured with immunoSEQ multiplex PCR; TCRdb has only the in-frame clones, and not every one. The data hold about 2 million clones, with roughly 96% observed a single time. These data are taken from a study of shared clonotypes between healthy human individuals. Germline values: CDR1 MNHEY, CDR2 SVGAGI. The CDR3 loop spans 14 amino acids. V was clipped by 6 bases and J by 3 bases, with 12 bases between them.

The V and J genes are TRBV6-5 and TRBJ1-3; D is unresolved. Sequencing was carried out using naive CD4+ T cells sorted from blood. The sample's subset: CD45RA+ positively selected. The TCR was taken from a man in his late teens or twenties in good health. The CDR3 loop reads CASRPFMGGNTIYF. CDR3 coding DNA: TGTGCCAGCAGGCCCTTCATGGGTGGAAACACCATATATTTT.